This TCR beta chain was observed in a study of vaccination and CD4 T cells after COVID-19. Notes on this clonotype: The target antigen is unknown.

The treatment is: roughly ten-day PBMC culture with coronavirus spike peptide pools or control peptides (ViraFEST assay). Negative selection was the method that isolated CD4+ T cells after 10 days of culture. Cultured CD4+ T cell DNA was sequenced using the Oncomine TCR Beta short-read assay. TCRdb analysed the PCR reads with MiXCR anew, one entry per CDR3 protein. The sample lists 13,000 or so distinct CDR3 sequences, around 60% occurring once. CDR3 length: 13 amino acids. V gave up 0 bases and J gave up 2 bases, with 0 bases separating them. Germline V gene data show CDR1 as SGHNT and CDR2 as YYREEE (reference sequence).

The TCR sequence derives from a human donor who had recovered from COVID-19. The V and J genes are TRBV5-4 and TRBJ1-6; D is unclear. The source material was CD4+ T cells from blood, cultured in vitro. The CDR3 loop is CASSLAYNSPLHF. The CDR3 DNA reads TGTGCCAGCAGCTTGGCCTATAATTCACCCCTCCACTTT.